This T cell receptor beta chain was captured in a study of PD-1 blockade in classical Hodgkin lymphoma. Study information: Intravenous delivery of nivolumab at 3 mg/kg to patients occurred every 2 weeks.

As for this clone: Its antigen is currently unknown.

General observations from the study: Only CD4+ TCR diversity, not CD8+, had risen significantly by C4D1. Complete responders entered with baseline diversity on par with newly diagnosed patients, the results showed. Before treatment, TCR diversity in newly diagnosed patients was reportedly lower than in healthy donors.

Only in-frame clones appear in the TCRdb table, and some are missing; sequencing was by immunoSEQ multiplex PCR. The table lists roughly 28,000 clones, roughly four fifths of them singletons. V was trimmed by 1 base and J by 0 bases, leaving 16 bases between them. The CDR3 is made up of 17 amino acids. Germline V gene sequence: CDR1 MGHRA, CDR2 YSYEKL. Indicated time point: cycle 4 day 1 (C4D1), after less than 7 weeks of nivolumab. Relapses following autologous stem cell transplantation were seen in all patients, with brentuximab vedotin exposure varying. The chain links TRBV4-1 to TRBJ2-7; D not certain. This clonotype was sampled from a human donor with classical Hodgkin lymphoma. This specimen consisted of peripheral blood mononuclear cells (PBMCs), obtained before the fourth cycle of nivolumab. In nucleotides, the CDR3 is TGCGCCAGCAGCCAAGTCGACATGGGGTTTACCTCCTACGAGCAGTACTTC. Translated: CASSQVDMGFTSYEQYF.